What follows are 27 T cell receptor beta chains derived from one specimen sequenced in a study of blood T cell repertoires in COVID-19. Only in-frame clones appear in the TCRdb table, and some are missing; sequencing was by immunoSEQ multiplex PCR. The top ten hold 2% of the sample, which has hundreds of thousands of clones, 88% seen once. Sequencing was carried out using PBMCs or T cells enriched from blood (not recorded which). Every receptor here comes from an older woman in a cohort exposed to, infected with or recovered from COVID-19 (not recorded which).

This clone was counted only a few times. The rearrangement uses TRBV3-1 (or the pseudogene TRBV3-2) and TRBJ2-7; D not certain. The CDR3 runs 15 residues. The germline CDR1 and CDR2 sequences are LGHDT and YNNKEL (reference sequence). V was cut by 2 bases and J by 0 bases, with 11 bases left in between. The CDR3 region is CASSQSLSASYEQYF. The CDR3 nucleotides are TGTGCCAGCAGCCAAAGTCTCAGCGCCTCCTACGAGCAGTACTTC.

V gene TRBV11-2 combines with J gene TRBJ2-1; D is possibly TRBD1 (6 bases). V shed 8 bases and J shed 2 bases, with 13 bases lying between them. The CDR3 length is 14 residues. The germline gives CDR1 SGHAT, CDR2 FQNNGV. CDR3 in amino acids: CASEPGATYNEQFF. CDR3 nucleotide sequence: TGTGCCAGCGAACCAGGGGCTACCTACAATGAGCAGTTCTTC. Filled out from reference TRBV11-2 and TRBJ2-1, the complete variable domain reads EAGVAQSPRYKIIEKRQSVAFWCNPISGHATLYWYQQILGQGPKLLIQFQNNGVVDDSQLPKDRFSAERLKGVDSTLKIQPAKLEDSAVYLCASEPGATYNEQFFGPGTRLTVL.

The rearrangement links TRBV27 to TRBJ2-7, with TRBD2 identical over 7 bases. The CDR3 length is 14 residues. Germline loops: CDR1 MNHEY, CDR2 SMNVEV (reference sequence). After removal of 0 bases from V and 9 bases from J, the junction contained 8 bases not matched to a gene. The CDR3 sequence: CASSLSRWGEGQYF. The CDR3 nucleotides are TGTGCCAGCAGTTTATCGAGGTGGGGGGAGGGGCAGTACTTC.

With respect to this clone: Other DNA sequences within the sample encode an identical CDR3. The chain recombines TRBV5-1 with TRBJ1-4, with D uncertain. In germline, CDR1 is SGHRS, CDR2 YFSETQ. The germline V and J ends were trimmed by 0 bases and 0 bases, with 6 bases remaining between them. The CDR3 runs to 15 residues. The CDR3 sequence is CASSLGSATNEKLFF. The CDR3 bases are TGCGCCAGCAGCTTGGGGAGTGCAACTAATGAAAAACTGTTTTTT.

The chain couples TRBV5-1 to TRBJ2-1; the match to TRBD2 covers 14 bases. J was trimmed by 5 bases and V by 1 base; bases with no gene match: 11. There are 19 residues in the CDR3. The germline V gene has CDR1 SGHRS and CDR2 YFSETQ. The CDR3 loop reads CASSLLAPGLAGVHNEQFF. The CDR3 coding sequence is TGCGCCAGCAGCTTGCTAGCTCCGGGACTAGCGGGAGTCCACAATGAGCAGTTCTTC.

This clone showed up just once. The chain employs TRBV6-2 or TRBV6-3 and TRBJ2-3, with a weak D call TRBD1 (5 bases). There are 16 residues in the CDR3. CDR1 is MNHEY, CDR2 SVGEGT, per germline. V lost 5 bases and J lost 0, with 15 bases in between. The CDR3 spells CASSNHRSASTDTQYF. The CDR3 DNA is TGTGCCAGCAGTAACCACAGGAGTGCCAGCACAGATACGCAGTATTTT.

The gene calls are TRBV5-1 and TRBJ2-6, with TRBD1 matching 7 bases. Losses at the gene ends were 4 bases for V and 0 bases for J; bases not matched to a gene: 7. This CDR3 has 17 residues. Germline values: CDR1 SGHRS, CDR2 YFSETQ. In DNA, the CDR3 is TGCGCCAGCAGCGACGGACAGGCCCCCTCTGGGGCCAACGTCCTGACTTTC. This codes for CASSDGQAPSGANVLTF.

The rearrangement uses TRBV29-1 and TRBJ1-2; 7 nucleotides agree with TRBD1. The CDR3 contains 15 residues. V shed 2 bases and J 6 bases; nucleotides not matched to a gene: 12. CDR1 and CDR2 from the germline V gene are SQVTM and ANQGSEA. The CDR3 reads CSVESLGTGEDGYTF. The DNA for the CDR3 is TGCAGCGTTGAAAGTCTTGGTACAGGGGAGGATGGCTACACCTTC.

The chain combines TRBV30 with TRBJ1-2; D is ambiguous. The germline V gene encodes CDR1 GTSNPN and CDR2 SVGIG (reference sequence). There are 12 residues in the CDR3. Trimming left V 2 bases short and J 6 bases short, with 10 bases between. This CDR3 reads CAWSPGMDGYTF. The CDR3 bases are TGTGCCTGGAGTCCCGGGATGGATGGCTACACCTTC.

The chain has TRBV19 and TRBJ1-1, with 9 nucleotides matching TRBD1. Trimming cost V 3 bases and J 1 base; bases outside gene matches: 6. Germline CDR1 and CDR2: LNHDA and SQIVND (reference sequence). The CDR3 has 16 residues. CDR3 in amino acids: CASSISRQGGNTEAFF. In DNA form, the CDR3 reads TGTGCCAGTAGTATTTCTCGACAGGGGGGGAACACTGAAGCTTTCTTT. The full variable domain, completed using reference TRBV19 and TRBJ1-1, is DGGITQSPKYLFRKEGQNVTLSCEQNLNHDAMYWYRQDPGQGLRLIYYSQIVNDFQKGDIAEGYSVSREKKESFPLTVTSAQKNPTAFYLCASSISRQGGNTEAFFGQGTRLTVV.

The chain uses TRBV5-1 and TRBJ2-1, with 9 bases fitting TRBD2. Losses at the gene ends were 4 bases for V and 6 bases for J; bases not matched to a gene: 14. This CDR3 spans 17 amino acids. Germline CDR1 reads SGHRS; CDR2 reads YFSETQ. The CDR3 coding sequence is TGCGCCAGCAGCACCGCTGGACTAGCGTTAGAGGTCAATGAGCAGTTCTTC. Amino acids: CASSTAGLALEVNEQFF.

The sample holds a few counts of this clone. V and J are TRBV4-1 and TRBJ1-5; D gene unclear. V gave up 3 bases and J gave up 5 bases, with 14 bases separating them. Germline-derived CDR1 and CDR2 are MGHRA and YSYEKL. There are 15 residues in the CDR3. This CDR3 reads CASSQVGGFDQPQHF. In nucleotides, the CDR3 is TGCGCCAGCAGCCAGGTAGGAGGGTTTGATCAGCCCCAGCATTTT.

This clone was recorded only once. The rearrangement links TRBV10-3 to TRBJ1-1; 8 bases are a match to TRBD1. The CDR3 runs to 16 residues. Germline lookup yields CDR1 ENHRY and CDR2 SYGVKD. V lost 10 bases and J lost 1; bases outside the gene matches: 14. The CDR3 bases are TGTGCCACACAGAGCTCCGACAGGGGAGGGAACACTGAAGCTTTCTTT. This sequence encodes CATQSSDRGGNTEAFF.

The rearrangement links TRBV12-3 or TRBV12-4 to TRBJ1-2; tentative D call: TRBD1 (6 bases). V gave up 5 bases and J gave up 8 bases, with 15 bases separating them. This CDR3 comprises 13 residues. The CDR3 is CASSKTGSRGYTF. The CDR3, as DNA: TGTGCCAGCAGTAAAACAGGGTCGAGGGGCTACACCTTC.

The chain joins TRBV10-3 to TRBJ2-3; TRBD2 might be the D (5 bases). Trimming cost V 9 bases and J 1 base, with 11 bases left between them. The CDR3 covers 13 residues. Per germline, CDR1 ENHRY and CDR2 SYGVKD. The CDR3 bases are TGTGCCATAGGGTTTAGCGGCACAGATACGCAGTATTTT. Protein sequence: CAIGFSGTDTQYF.

This rearrangement joins TRBV5-8 to TRBJ2-1; the match to TRBD2 covers 9 bases. The ends lost 6 bases at V and 3 bases at J; junction bases unmatched: 7. This CDR3 is 15 amino acids long. Germline V gene sequence: CDR1 SGHTS, CDR2 YDEGEE. The DNA of the CDR3 is TGTGCCAGCAACACAGGACTAGCGTTCTACAATGAGCAGTTCTTC. Its protein is CASNTGLAFYNEQFF.

This sequence joins TRBV5-1 and TRBJ2-3; 9 nucleotides match TRBD1. Trimming took 3 bases from V and 6 from J; bases not matched to a gene: 8. The CDR3 is 15 amino acids. Germline lookup yields CDR1 SGHRS and CDR2 YFSETQ. The CDR3 nucleotides are TGCGCCAGCAGCTCCGGACAGGGGCAAGTGGATACGCAGTATTTT. Its translation: CASSSGQGQVDTQYF. The entire variable domain, with the rest obtained from reference TRBV5-1 and TRBJ2-3, is as follows: KAGVTQTPRYLIKTRGQQVTLSCSPISGHRSVSWYQQTPGQGLQFLFEYFSETQRNKGNFPGRFSGRQFSNSRSEMNVSTLELGDSALYLCASSSGQGQVDTQYFGPGTRLTVL.

The chain couples TRBV28 to TRBJ2-3; 10 nucleotides align to TRBD1. The V segment lost 2 bases and the J segment 6 bases; nucleotides outside the gene matches: 2. This CDR3 region has 14 residues. Germline V gene data show CDR1 as MDHEN and CDR2 as SYDVKM. CDR3 in amino acids: CASSLADRGDTQYF. The CDR3 nucleotides read TGTGCCAGCAGTTTAGCGGACAGGGGGGATACGCAGTATTTT.

The chain is built from TRBV28 and TRBJ2-7; TRBD2 matches 7 bases. Germline trimming cut 3 bases from V and 3 bases from J; bases unmatched to any gene: 8. The CDR3 loop spans 15 amino acids. Per the germline V gene, CDR1 is MDHEN and CDR2 is SYDVKM. CDR3 amino acids: CASSLTASGIYEQYF. DNA for the CDR3: TGTGCCAGCAGTTTGACGGCTAGCGGTATCTACGAGCAGTACTTC.

The chain has TRBV5-1 and TRBJ1-3; no definite D call. V dropped 3 bases and J dropped 4 bases, with 14 bases sitting between them. This CDR3 has 15 amino acids. Germline-derived CDR1 and CDR2 are SGHRS and YFSETQ. The CDR3 DNA sequence: TGCGCCAGCAGCTCGGCCGGGAAAGAAGGAAACACCATATATTTT. Translation gives CASSSAGKEGNTIYF.

The chain employs TRBV29-1 and TRBJ1-1; 8 positions match TRBD1. This CDR3 spans 12 amino acids. Germline CDR1 reads SQVTM; CDR2 reads ANQGSEA. The V and J ends lost 4 bases and 5 bases, in that order; junction bases with no gene match: 3. The CDR3 DNA sequence: TGCAGCGTTGCGACAGGGGTAACTGAAGCTTTCTTT. Encoded protein: CSVATGVTEAFF.

This clone was recorded once. The chain uses TRBV7-2 and TRBJ1-6; unclear D gene. Germline CDR1 reads SGHTA; CDR2 reads FQGNSA. Between the trimmed V and J ends, which lost 3 bases and 7 bases, there was a span of 10 bases. The CDR3 sequence is 14 residues long. CDR3 DNA sequence: TGTGCCAGCAGCTTGAAACGGTCGAATTCACCCCTCCACTTT. Encoded protein: CASSLKRSNSPLHF. The whole variable domain, filled in from reference TRBV7-2 and TRBJ1-6, reads GAGVSQSPSNKVTEKGKDVELRCDPISGHTALYWYRQSLGQGLEFLIYFQGNSAPDKSGLPSDRFSAERTGGSVSTLTIQRTQQEDSAVYLCASSLKRSNSPLHFGNGTRLTVT.

The genes are TRBV13 and TRBJ2-2; 8 positions agree with TRBD1. V was clipped by 5 bases and J by 7 bases; unmatched bases: 9. The germline V gene encodes CDR1 PRHDT and CDR2 FYEKMQ (reference sequence). The CDR3 loop spans 15 amino acids. CDR3 sequence: CASSPGQGSGGELFF. In nucleotides, the CDR3 is TGTGCCAGCAGCCCCGGACAGGGCAGCGGCGGGGAGCTGTTTTTT.

V and J are TRBV30 and TRBJ2-1; 13 bases are shared with TRBD2. This CDR3 has 17 residues. V gave up 8 bases and J gave up 6 bases; unmatched junction bases: 16. CDR1 is GTSNPN and CDR2 is SVGIG in the germline V gene (reference sequence). CDR3 region: CAAQKTSGRATGNEQFF. Here the CDR3 DNA reads TGTGCCGCACAGAAAACTAGCGGGAGGGCCACAGGCAATGAGCAGTTCTTC.

The chain combines TRBV7-8 with TRBJ2-3, with 10 positions matching TRBD1. V trimming: 2 bases; J trimming: 2 bases; junction bases outside the gene matches: 7. Germline CDR1 is SGHVS and CDR2 is FQNEAQ. The CDR3 has 17 amino acids. CDR3 coding DNA: TGTGCCAGCAGCTTAAGGGGACAGGGGCAAGTCACAGATACGCAGTATTTT. It specifies CASSLRGQGQVTDTQYF.

This clone was observed a handful of times. This chain's CDR3 is CASSQRQDSYNEQFF. Here the CDR3 DNA reads TGCGCCAGCAGCCAACGGCAGGACTCCTACAATGAGCAGTTCTTC. V is TRBV4-1 and J is TRBJ2-1, with D unresolved. The CDR3 is 15 residues long. V was cut by 2 bases and J by 0 bases, with 8 bases left in between. The germline V gene has CDR1 MGHRA and CDR2 YSYEKL.

The chain links TRBV6-1 to TRBJ2-7; unclear D gene. This CDR3 is 15 amino acids long. The V and J ends lost 3 bases and 0 bases respectively, with 12 bases between them. Germline-derived CDR1 and CDR2 are MNHNS and SASEGT. CDR3 sequence reads: CASSDSGLSSYEQYF. As DNA, the CDR3 is TGTGCCAGCAGTGATTCGGGTTTGAGCTCCTACGAGCAGTACTTC.